This entry describes one T cell receptor beta chain. CDR1 is KGHDR, CDR2 SFDVKD, per germline. Unmatched junction bases numbered 8, after V lost 4 bases and J lost 4 bases. The CDR3 runs 16 residues. This sample was taken from a study of blood T cell repertoires in COVID-19. Study details: The study drew acute and convalescent COVID-19 samples from the United States, Italy and Spain.

As handled by the study authors: Amplification from reference gene primers served as the basis for estimated nucleated cell counts. Assay used: immunoSEQ multiplex PCR; TCRdb lists only in-frame clones, some missing. V, J and clone size reflect that table, while D and trimming were determined from the DNA. The sample has about 59,000 clones; around three quarters are singletons. What was sequenced was peripheral blood. The clonotype originates from a man aged 60 to 69 with acute or convalescent COVID-19. V is TRBV24-1 and J is TRBJ2-3, with 9 nucleotides matching TRBD1. CDR3 coding DNA: TGTGCCACCAGTGACCCGGGACAGGGCTGGGCAGATACGCAGTATTTT. Translating gives CATSDPGQGWADTQYF.